The sequence of this T cell receptor (beta chain) was determined in a study of tumor and adjacent non-tumor tissue in lung cancer. The table lists this clonotype with many counts. Three rounds of nested PCR, following a modified ARM-PCR protocol, produced the TCRbeta library. TCRdb analysed the multiplex PCR reads with MiXCR anew, one entry per CDR3 protein. This sample has roughly 90,000 distinct CDR3 sequences, with around 80% found just once. RNA was extracted from bulk tissue without any cell sorting. This non-tumor lung sample came from over 3 cm beyond the tumor edge. The CDR3 runs to 15 residues. Per germline, CDR1 MDHEN and CDR2 SYDVKM. V shed 3 bases, J shed 5 bases, and the junction held 9 bases outside the gene matches.

The specimen sequenced was distant non-tumor lung tissue. This TCR came from a woman in her 50s with non-small cell lung cancer. The chain recombines TRBV28 with TRBJ2-7; TRBD1 matches 8 bases. CDR3: CASSLVGQGNNEQYF. As DNA, the CDR3 is TGTGCCAGCAGTTTGGTAGGACAGGGTAACAACGAGCAGTACTTC.